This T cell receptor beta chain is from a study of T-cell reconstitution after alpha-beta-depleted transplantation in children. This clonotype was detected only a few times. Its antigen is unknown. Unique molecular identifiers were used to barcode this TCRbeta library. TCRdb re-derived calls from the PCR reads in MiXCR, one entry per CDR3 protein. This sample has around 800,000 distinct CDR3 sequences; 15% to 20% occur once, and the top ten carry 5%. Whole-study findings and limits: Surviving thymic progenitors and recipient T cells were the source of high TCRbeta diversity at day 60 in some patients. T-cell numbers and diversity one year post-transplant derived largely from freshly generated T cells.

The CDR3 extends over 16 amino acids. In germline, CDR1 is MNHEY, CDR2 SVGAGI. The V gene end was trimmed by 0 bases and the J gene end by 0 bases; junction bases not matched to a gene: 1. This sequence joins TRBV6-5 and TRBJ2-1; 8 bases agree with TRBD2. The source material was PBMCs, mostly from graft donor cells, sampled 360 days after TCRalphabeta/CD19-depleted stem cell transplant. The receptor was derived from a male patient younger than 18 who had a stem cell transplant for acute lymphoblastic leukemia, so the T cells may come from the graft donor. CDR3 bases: TGTGCCAGCAGTTACTCCAGCGGGAGCTCCTACAATGAGCAGTTCTTC. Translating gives CASSYSSGSSYNEQFF.